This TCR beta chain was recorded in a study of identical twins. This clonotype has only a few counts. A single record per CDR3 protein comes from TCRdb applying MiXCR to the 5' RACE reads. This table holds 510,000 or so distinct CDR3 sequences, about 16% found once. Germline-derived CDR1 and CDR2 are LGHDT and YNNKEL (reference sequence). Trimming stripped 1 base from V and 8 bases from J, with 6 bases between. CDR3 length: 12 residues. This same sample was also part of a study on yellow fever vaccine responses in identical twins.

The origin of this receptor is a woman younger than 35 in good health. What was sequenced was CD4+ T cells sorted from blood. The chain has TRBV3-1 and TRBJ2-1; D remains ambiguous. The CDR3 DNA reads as TGTGCCAGCAGCCAAGGTTTCTATGAGCAGTTCTTC. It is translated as CASSQGFYEQFF.